This TCR beta chain was recovered during a study of T cells expressing NK-cell markers. The CDR3 spans 12 residues. In germline, CDR1 is GTSNPN, CDR2 SVGIG (reference sequence). No DNA is given; TCRdb re-called the 5' RACE reads and lists each CDR3 protein once. The listing contains about 260,000 distinct CDR3 sequences. V usage is TRBV30 and J usage is TRBJ1-2. This clonotype was obtained from a man between 18 and 29 years old in good health. The sample taken for sequencing was blood T cells: a sorted CD56 or NKG2C T cell subset, CD4+ or CD8+ T cells, or bulk PBMC T cells (not recorded which). CDR3 sequence reads: CAWRPGTYGYTF.